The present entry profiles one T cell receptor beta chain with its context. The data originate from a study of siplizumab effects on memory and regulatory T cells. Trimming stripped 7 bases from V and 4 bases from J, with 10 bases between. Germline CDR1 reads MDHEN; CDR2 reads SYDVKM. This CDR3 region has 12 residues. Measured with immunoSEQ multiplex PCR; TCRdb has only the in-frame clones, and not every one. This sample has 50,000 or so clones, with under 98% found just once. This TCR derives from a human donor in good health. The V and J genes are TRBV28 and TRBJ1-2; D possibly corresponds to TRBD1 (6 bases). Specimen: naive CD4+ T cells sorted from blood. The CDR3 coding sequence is TGTGCCAGCACCCTAGGGGGCTATGGCTACACCTTC. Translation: CASTLGGYGYTF.